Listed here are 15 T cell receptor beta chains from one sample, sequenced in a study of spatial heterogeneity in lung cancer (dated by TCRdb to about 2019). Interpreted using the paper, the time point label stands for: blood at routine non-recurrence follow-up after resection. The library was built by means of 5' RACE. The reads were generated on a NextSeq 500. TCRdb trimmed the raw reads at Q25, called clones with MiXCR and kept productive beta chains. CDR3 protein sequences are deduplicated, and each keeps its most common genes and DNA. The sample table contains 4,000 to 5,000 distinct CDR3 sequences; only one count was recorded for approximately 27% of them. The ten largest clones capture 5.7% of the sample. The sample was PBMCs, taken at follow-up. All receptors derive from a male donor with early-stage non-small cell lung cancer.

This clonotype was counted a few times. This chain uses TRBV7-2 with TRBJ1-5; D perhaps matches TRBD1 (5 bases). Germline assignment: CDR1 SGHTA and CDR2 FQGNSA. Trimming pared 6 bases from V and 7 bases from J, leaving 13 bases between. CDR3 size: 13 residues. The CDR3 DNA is TGTGCCAGCAGTTTGAGGGGTAACCAGCCCCAGCATTTT. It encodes CASSLRGNQPQHF.

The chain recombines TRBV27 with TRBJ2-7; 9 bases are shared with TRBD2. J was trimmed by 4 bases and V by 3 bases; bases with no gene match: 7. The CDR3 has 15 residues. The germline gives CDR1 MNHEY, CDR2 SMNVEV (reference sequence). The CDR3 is CASSFGGGAGYEQYF. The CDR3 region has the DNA TGTGCCAGCAGTTTCGGCGGGGGGGCAGGGTACGAGCAGTACTTC.

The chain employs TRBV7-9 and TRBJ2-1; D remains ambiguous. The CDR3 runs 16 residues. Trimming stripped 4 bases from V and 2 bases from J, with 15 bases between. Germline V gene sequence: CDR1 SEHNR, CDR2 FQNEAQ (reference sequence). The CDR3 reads CASSSLRSPAYNEQFF. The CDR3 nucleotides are TGTGCCAGCAGCTCCCTTCGGAGCCCAGCCTACAATGAGCAGTTCTTC.

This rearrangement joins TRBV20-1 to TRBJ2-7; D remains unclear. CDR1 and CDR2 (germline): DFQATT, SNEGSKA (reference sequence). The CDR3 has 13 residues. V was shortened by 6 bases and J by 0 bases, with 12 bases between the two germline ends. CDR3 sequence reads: CSAFRSPSYEQYF. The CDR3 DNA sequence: TGCAGTGCGTTTCGCTCCCCCTCCTACGAGCAGTACTTC.

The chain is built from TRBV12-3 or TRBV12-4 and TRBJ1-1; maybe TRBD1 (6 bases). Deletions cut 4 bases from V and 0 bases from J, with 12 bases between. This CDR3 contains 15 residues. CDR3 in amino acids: CASSSADSMNTEAFF. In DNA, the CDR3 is TGTGCCAGCAGTTCCGCGGACAGCATGAACACTGAAGCTTTCTTT.

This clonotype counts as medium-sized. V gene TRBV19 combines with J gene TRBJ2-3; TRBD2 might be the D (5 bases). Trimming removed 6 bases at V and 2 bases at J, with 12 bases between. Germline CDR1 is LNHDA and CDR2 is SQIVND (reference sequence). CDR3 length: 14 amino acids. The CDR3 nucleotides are TGTGCCAGTAGCACTCCGGGATCCACAGATACGCAGTATTTT. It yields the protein CASSTPGSTDTQYF.

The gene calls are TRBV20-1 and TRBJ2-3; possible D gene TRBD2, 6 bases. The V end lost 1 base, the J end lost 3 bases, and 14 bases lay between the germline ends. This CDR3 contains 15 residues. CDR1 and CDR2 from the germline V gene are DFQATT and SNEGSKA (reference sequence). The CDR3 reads CSARAQRAITDTQYF. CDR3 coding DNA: TGCAGTGCTAGAGCCCAGCGGGCGATTACAGATACGCAGTATTTT.

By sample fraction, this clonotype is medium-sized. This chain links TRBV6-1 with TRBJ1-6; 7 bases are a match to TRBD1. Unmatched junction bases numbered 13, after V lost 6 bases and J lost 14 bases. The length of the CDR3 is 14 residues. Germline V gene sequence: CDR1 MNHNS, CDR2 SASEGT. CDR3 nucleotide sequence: TGTGCCAGCAGGGCCGGGACAGCCGAAGTTACCCTCCACTTT. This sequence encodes CASRAGTAEVTLHF.

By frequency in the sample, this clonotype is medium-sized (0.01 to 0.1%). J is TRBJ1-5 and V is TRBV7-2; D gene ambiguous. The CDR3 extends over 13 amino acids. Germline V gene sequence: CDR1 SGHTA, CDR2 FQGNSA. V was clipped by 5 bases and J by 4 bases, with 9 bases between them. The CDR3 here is CASSQEMNQPQHF. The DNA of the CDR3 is TGTGCCAGCAGCCAAGAAATGAATCAGCCCCAGCATTTT.

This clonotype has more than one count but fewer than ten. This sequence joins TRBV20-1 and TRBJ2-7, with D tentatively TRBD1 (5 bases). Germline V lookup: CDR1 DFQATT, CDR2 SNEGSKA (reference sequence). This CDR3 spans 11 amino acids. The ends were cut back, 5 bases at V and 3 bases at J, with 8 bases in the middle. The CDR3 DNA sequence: TGCAGTGCTGAAGACAGCTACGAGCAGTACTTC. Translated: CSAEDSYEQYF.

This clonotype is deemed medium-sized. The CDR3 nucleotides are TGTGCCAGCAGTGAAGTGGGACAGCTTCCCAATGAGCAGTTCTTC. Residues: CASSEVGQLPNEQFF. The rearrangement uses TRBV2 and TRBJ2-1, with 7 bases aligning to TRBD1. This CDR3 is 15 amino acids long. CDR1 and CDR2 (germline): SNHLY, FYNNEI. The J segment lost 6 bases and the V segment lost 1 base, leaving 6 bases of the junction unmatched.

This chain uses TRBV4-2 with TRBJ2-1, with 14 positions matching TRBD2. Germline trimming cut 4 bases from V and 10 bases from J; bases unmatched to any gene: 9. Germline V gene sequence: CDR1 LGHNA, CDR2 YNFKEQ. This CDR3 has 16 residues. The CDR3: CASSRPTSGGGVEQFF. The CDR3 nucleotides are TGTGCCAGCAGCCGCCCGACTAGCGGGGGGGGTGTGGAGCAGTTCTTC.

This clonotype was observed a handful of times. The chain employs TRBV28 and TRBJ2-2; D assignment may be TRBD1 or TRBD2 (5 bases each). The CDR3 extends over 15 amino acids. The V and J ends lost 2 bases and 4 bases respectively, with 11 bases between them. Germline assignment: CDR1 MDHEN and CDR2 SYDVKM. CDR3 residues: CASSLRGSVTGELFF. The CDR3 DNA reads TGTGCCAGCAGTTTACGGGGCAGCGTCACCGGGGAGCTGTTTTTT.

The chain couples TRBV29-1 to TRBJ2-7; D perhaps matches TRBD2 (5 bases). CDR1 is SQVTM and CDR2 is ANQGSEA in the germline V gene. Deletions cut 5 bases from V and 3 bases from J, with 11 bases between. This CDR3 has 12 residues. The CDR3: CSVRGLSYEQYF. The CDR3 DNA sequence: TGCAGCGTTCGAGGACTGAGCTACGAGCAGTACTTC.

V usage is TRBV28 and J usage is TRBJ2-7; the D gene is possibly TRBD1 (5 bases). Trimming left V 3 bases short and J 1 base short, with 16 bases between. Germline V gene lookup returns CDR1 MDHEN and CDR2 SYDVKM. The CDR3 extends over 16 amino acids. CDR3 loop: CASSFHRTLYSYEQYF. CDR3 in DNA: TGTGCCAGCAGTTTTCATCGGACACTGTATTCCTACGAGCAGTACTTC.